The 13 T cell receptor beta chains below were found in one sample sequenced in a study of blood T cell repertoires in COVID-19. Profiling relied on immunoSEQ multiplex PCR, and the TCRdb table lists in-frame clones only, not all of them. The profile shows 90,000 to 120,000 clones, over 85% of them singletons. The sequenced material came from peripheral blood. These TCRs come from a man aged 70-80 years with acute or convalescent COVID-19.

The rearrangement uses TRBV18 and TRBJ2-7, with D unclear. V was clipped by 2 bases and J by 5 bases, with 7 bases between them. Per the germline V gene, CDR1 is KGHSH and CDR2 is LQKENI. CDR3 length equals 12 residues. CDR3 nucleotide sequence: TGTGCCAGCTCACCAAGAGGTAACGAGCAGTACTTC. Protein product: CASSPRGNEQYF.

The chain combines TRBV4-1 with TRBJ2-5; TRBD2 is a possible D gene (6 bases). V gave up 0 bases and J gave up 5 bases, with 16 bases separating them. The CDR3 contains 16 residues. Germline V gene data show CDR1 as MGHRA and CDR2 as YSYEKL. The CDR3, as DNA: TGCGCCAGCAGCCAAGATGGGGGGAGCTCTCCGGAGACCCAGTACTTC. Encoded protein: CASSQDGGSSPETQYF.

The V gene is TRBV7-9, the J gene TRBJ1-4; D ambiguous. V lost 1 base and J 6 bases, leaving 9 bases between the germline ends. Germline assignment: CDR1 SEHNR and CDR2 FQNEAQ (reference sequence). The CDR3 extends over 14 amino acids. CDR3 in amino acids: CASSLGEGYEKLFF. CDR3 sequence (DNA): TGTGCCAGCAGCTTAGGGGAGGGTTATGAAAAACTGTTTTTT.

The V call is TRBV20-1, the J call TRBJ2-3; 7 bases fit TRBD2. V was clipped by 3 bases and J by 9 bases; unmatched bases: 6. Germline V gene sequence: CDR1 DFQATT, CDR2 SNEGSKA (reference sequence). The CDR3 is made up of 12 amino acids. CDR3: CSASKSGGTQYF. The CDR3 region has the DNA TGCAGTGCTAGTAAGTCGGGAGGAACGCAGTATTTT.

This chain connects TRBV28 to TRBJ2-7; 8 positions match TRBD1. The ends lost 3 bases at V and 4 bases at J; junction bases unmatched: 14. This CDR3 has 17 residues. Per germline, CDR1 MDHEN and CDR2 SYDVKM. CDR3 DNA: TGTGCCAGCAGTTTCTCTTCCGGCAGGGGGCGCGCGTACGAGCAGTACTTC. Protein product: CASSFSSGRGRAYEQYF. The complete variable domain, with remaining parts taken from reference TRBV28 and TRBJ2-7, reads DVKVTQSSRYLVKRTGEKVFLECVQDMDHENMFWYRQDPGLGLRLIYFSYDVKMKEKGDIPEGYSVSREKKERFSLILESASTNQTSMYLCASSFSSGRGRAYEQYFGPGTRLTVT.

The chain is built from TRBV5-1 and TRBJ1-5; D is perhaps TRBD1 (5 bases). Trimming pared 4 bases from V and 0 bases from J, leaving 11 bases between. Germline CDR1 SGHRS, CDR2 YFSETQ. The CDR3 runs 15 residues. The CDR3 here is CASSPAGGSNQPQHF. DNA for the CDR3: TGCGCCAGCAGCCCGGCGGGGGGTAGCAATCAGCCCCAGCATTTT.

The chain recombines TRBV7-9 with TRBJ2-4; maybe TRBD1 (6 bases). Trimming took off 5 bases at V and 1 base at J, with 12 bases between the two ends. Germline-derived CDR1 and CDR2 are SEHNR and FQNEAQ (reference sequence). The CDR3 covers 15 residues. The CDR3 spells CASSPGAVAKNIQYF. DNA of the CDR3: TGTGCCAGCAGCCCAGGGGCGGTGGCCAAAAACATTCAGTACTTC.

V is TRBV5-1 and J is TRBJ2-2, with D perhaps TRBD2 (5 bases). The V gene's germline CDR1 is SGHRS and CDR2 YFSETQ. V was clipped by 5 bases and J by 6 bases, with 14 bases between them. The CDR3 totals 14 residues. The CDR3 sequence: CASRREARAGELFF. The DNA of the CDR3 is TGCGCCAGCAGAAGGGAAGCGAGGGCCGGGGAGCTGTTTTTT.

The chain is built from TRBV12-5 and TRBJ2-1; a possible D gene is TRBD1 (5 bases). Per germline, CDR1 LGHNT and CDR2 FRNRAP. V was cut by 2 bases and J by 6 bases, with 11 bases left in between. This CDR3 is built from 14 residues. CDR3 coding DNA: TGTGCTAGTGGTTTGCCAGGGTGGGTCAATGAGCAGTTCTTC. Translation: CASGLPGWVNEQFF. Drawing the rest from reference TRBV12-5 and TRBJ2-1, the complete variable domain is DARVTQTPRHKVTEMGQEVTMRCQPILGHNTVFWYRQTMMQGLELLAYFRNRAPLDDSGMPKDRFSAEMPDATLATLKIQPSEPRDSAVYFCASGLPGWVNEQFFGPGTRLTVL.

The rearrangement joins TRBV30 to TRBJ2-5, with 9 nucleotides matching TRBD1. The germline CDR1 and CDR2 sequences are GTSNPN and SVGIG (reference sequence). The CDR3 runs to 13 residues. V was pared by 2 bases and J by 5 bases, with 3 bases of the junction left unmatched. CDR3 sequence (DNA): TGTGCCTGGAGTACAGGGGGCGCGGAGACCCAGTACTTC. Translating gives CAWSTGGAETQYF.

The CDR3 here is CATQEEMGNQPQHF. The CDR3 DNA reads as TGTGCCACTCAGGAGGAGATGGGCAATCAGCCCCAGCATTTT. The gene calls are TRBV19 and TRBJ1-5; D is ambiguous. The V end was cut by 10 bases, the J end by 2 bases, with 15 bases between. The CDR3 runs 14 residues. Germline CDR1 LNHDA, CDR2 SQIVND (reference sequence). Combining the CDR3 with reference TRBV19 and TRBJ1-5 gives the whole variable domain DGGITQSPKYLFRKEGQNVTLSCEQNLNHDAMYWYRQDPGQGLRLIYYSQIVNDFQKGDIAEGYSVSREKKESFPLTVTSAQKNPTAFYLCATQEEMGNQPQHFGDGTRLSIL.

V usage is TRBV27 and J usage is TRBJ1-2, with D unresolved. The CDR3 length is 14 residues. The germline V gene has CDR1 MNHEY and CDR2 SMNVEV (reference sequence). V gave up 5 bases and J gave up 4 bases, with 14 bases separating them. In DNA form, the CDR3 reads TGTGCCAGCAGTCCCCGATACGGGTTCTATGGCTACACCTTC. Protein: CASSPRYGFYGYTF.

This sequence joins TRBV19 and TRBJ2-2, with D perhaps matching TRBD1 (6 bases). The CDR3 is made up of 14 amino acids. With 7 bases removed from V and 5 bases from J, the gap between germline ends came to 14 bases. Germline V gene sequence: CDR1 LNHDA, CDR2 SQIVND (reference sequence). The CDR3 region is CASKQGQTTGELFF. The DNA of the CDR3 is TGTGCCAGTAAACAGGGCCAAACTACCGGGGAGCTGTTTTTT.